This is a list of T cell receptor beta chains from one sample in a study of T cell repertoires in cytomegalovirus infection. TCRdb reprocessed the reads with MiXCR, giving one entry per CDR3 protein. The profile shows around 320,000 distinct CDR3 sequences, 8% to 9.5% of them singletons. The sequenced material came from PBMCs. These receptors were taken from a human donor in good health (CMV status not recorded). Some clones in this sample may be carry-over from other donors' samples. The CDR3 runs from the conserved cysteine through the conserved F or W. The order of the fields is clone size, J gene, V gene, D gene, CDR3 DNA, CDR3 protein. D genes are given only for firm matches. Clone size is not always given. Where it is, it says once, few, many or a class for expanded clones.

>-|TRBJ2-1|TRBV4-2|TRBD1
TGTGCCAGCAGGCAACCGGGACAGATATACAATGAGCAGTTCTTC
CASRQPGQIYNEQFF
>-|TRBJ2-5|TRBV7-6|-
TGTGCCAGCAGCTTAGGGCCCCACGGGGAGACCCAGTACTTC
CASSLGPHGETQYF
>many|TRBJ2-3|TRBV7-2|TRBD2
TGTGCCAGCAGCCCCGGGCCTAGCGGGGTCAACGCTTGGAATACGCAGTATTTT
CASSPGPSGVNAWNTQYF
>many|TRBJ2-1|TRBV11-2|TRBD2
TGTGCCAGCAGCTTACGGGGAGCGGGAGATCTCAATGAGCAGTTCTTC
CASSLRGAGDLNEQFF
>-|TRBJ2-3|TRBV20-1|-
TGCAGTGCTCCCGGGCCTCCTTTAGATACGCAGTATTTT
CSAPGPPLDTQYF
>many|TRBJ2-6|TRBV7-3|-
TGTGCCAGCAGCTTAACGGGCGCTCCTGGGGCCAACGTCCTGACTTTC
CASSLTGAPGANVLTF
>few|TRBJ1-4|TRBV27|-
TGTGCCAGCACCCTCCCACCGGCGCATGCAACTAATGAAAAACTGTTTTTT
CASTLPPAHATNEKLFF
>-|TRBJ2-5|TRBV5-3|TRBD1
TGTGCCAGCAGCTTCTTGACAGGGGGGAAAGAGACCCAGTACTTC
CASSFLTGGKETQYF
>few|TRBJ2-3|TRBV20-1|-
TGCAGTGGACCGGGGGAAGTCACAGATACGCAGTATTTT
CSGPGEVTDTQYF
>-|TRBJ2-1|TRBV9|-
TGTGCCAGCAGCGTAGATTCGGCGGCCCCCAATGAGCAGTTCTTC
CASSVDSAAPNEQFF
>-|TRBJ2-1|TRBV28|TRBD2
TGTGCCAGCAGTCAAGGACTAGCGTCTAGTTATTTCTATGAGCAGTTCTTC
CASSQGLASSYFYEQFF
>-|TRBJ2-3|TRBV7-3|-
TGTGCCAGCAGCTATATGGCAGGAGATACGCAGTATTTT
CASSYMAGDTQYF
>many|TRBJ2-2|TRBV4-2|TRBD1
TGTGCCAGCAGCCAAGACAGGGGGTACACCGGGGAGCTGTTTTTT
CASSQDRGYTGELFF
>-|TRBJ2-1|TRBV28|TRBD2
TGTGCCAGCAGTTTCCCCGGGACTAGCGTTAACAATGAGCAGTTCTTC
CASSFPGTSVNNEQFF
>many|TRBJ1-2|TRBV7-2|-
TGTGCCAGCAGCTTAGGAGGACAGACTAACTATGGCTACACCTTC
CASSLGGQTNYGYTF
>few|TRBJ2-7|TRBV28|TRBD2
TGTGCCAGCAGTTTATTGCGGGGGGCTACGAACTACGAGCAGTACTTC
CASSLLRGATNYEQYF
>few|TRBJ1-5|TRBV2|-
TGTGCCAGCAGTAGGACGGTAAATAGCAATCAGCCCCAGCATTTT
CASSRTVNSNQPQHF
>many|TRBJ1-5|TRBV28|TRBD1
TGTGCCAGCAGGATTTCCCCGACAGGGTTCCCCAATCAGCCCCAGCATTTT
CASRISPTGFPNQPQHF
>many|TRBJ2-2|TRBV28|TRBD2
TGTGCCAGCAGTTTATACCCGGTTAGCGGGAGGACCGGGGAGCTGTTTTTT
CASSLYPVSGRTGELFF
>few|TRBJ1-1|TRBV25-1|-
TGTGCCAGCAGTCTACACAGGGCCAGAATGAACACTGAAGCTTTCTTT
CASSLHRARMNTEAFF
>-|TRBJ2-1|TRBV20-1|TRBD2
TGCAGTGCTCGGGACCTTCGGGGGGGGGCTTACAATGAGCAGTTCTTC
CSARDLRGGAYNEQFF
>-|TRBJ2-6|TRBV7-4|TRBD1
TGTGCCAGCAGCTTAGCGCACAGGGGGCGCCTTGGAACTGGGGCCAACGTCCTGACTTTC
CASSLAHRGRLGTGANVLTF
>many|TRBJ2-7|TRBV7-2|-
TGTGCCAGCAGCTCCTCTTTTGGAATGGGGGGCGGCTCCTACGAGCAGTACTTC
CASSSSFGMGGGSYEQYF
>many|TRBJ2-7|TRBV7-2|-
TGTGCCAGCAGCTTAGACCCTGGCGGAATCTACGAGCAGTACTTC
CASSLDPGGIYEQYF
>-|TRBJ1-1|TRBV6-5|-
TGTGCCAGCAGTTACTCCGGCAACATGAACACTGAAGCTTTCTTT
CASSYSGNMNTEAFF
>-|TRBJ2-3|TRBV15|TRBD1
TGTGCCACCAGCAGAGATCGGAGGACAGGGGACACAGATACGCAGTATTTT
CATSRDRRTGDTDTQYF
>many|TRBJ2-1|TRBV28|TRBD2
TGTGCCAGCAGTCCATGGGGCGGGACTAGCGGGAGCGATGAGCAGTTCTTC
CASSPWGGTSGSDEQFF
>few|TRBJ2-7|TRBV5-4|TRBD1
TGTGCCAGCAGCTCATCCACCCCCGGGACAGGAGCCTACGAGCAGTACTTC
CASSSSTPGTGAYEQYF
>-|TRBJ1-2|TRBV7-9|TRBD1
TGTGCCAGCAGCTGGGGACAGTCGTCAGACAGGGGGGGCTACACCTTC
CASSWGQSSDRGGYTF
>few|TRBJ1-1|TRBV19|TRBD1
TGTGCCGCCACACCCGCCGGGACAGGGGTCACTGAAGCTTTCTTT
CAATPAGTGVTEAFF
>-|TRBJ2-1|TRBV6-2/TRBV6-3|TRBD2
TGTGCCAGCAGTTCCCGGACTAGCGCCTACAATGAGCAGTTCTTC
CASSSRTSAYNEQFF
>few|TRBJ2-3|TRBV20-1|TRBD2
TGCAGTGCTAGAGCGACTAGCGGGACTGATACGCAGTATTTT
CSARATSGTDTQYF
>-|TRBJ1-1|TRBV5-1|-
TGCGCCAGCAGCTTGCAGGGGAGGATGAACACTGAAGCTTTCTTT
CASSLQGRMNTEAFF
>few|TRBJ2-7|TRBV12-3/TRBV12-4|-
TGTGCCAGCAGTGCGGGGCGGAAGACCTACGAGCAGTACTTC
CASSAGRKTYEQYF
>few|TRBJ2-2|TRBV7-9|TRBD2
TGTGCCAGCAGCTTACTAGCGGGAGTTTCCGGGGAGCTGTTTTTT
CASSLLAGVSGELFF
>many|TRBJ1-6|TRBV27|-
TGTGCCAGCAGTCGACTCGAGAATTCACCCCTCCACTTT
CASSRLENSPLHF
>few|TRBJ2-2|TRBV7-2|-
TGTGCCAGCAGGAGATCACAGGCGAACACCGGGGAGCTGTTTTTT
CASRRSQANTGELFF
>-|TRBJ2-2|TRBV7-3|-
TGTGCCAGCAGCCCCGGGGTCTGGTCGACCGGGGAGCTGTTTTTT
CASSPGVWSTGELFF
>few|TRBJ2-1|TRBV6-5|TRBD1
TGTGCCAGCAGTTCATACAGGGGGCCCAATGAGCAGTTCTTC
CASSSYRGPNEQFF
>few|TRBJ2-1|TRBV27|-
TGTGCCAGCAGCCTCCTCAGGGGCGAGATACTCCCTGAGCAGTTCTTC
CASSLLRGEILPEQFF
>few|TRBJ2-3|TRBV5-1|TRBD2
TGCGCCAGCAGTCAACTAGCGGGGAGCACAGATACGCAGTATTTT
CASSQLAGSTDTQYF
>many|TRBJ2-5|TRBV7-2|-
TGTGCCAGCAGCTTAGCGAAAGGGGGCAGCGGGGAGACCCAGTACTTC
CASSLAKGGSGETQYF
>few|TRBJ2-3|TRBV19|-
TGTGCCAGTAGAGTAGGGTCAAGCACAGATACGCAGTATTTT
CASRVGSSTDTQYF
>many|TRBJ2-7|TRBV4-1|TRBD2
TGCGCCAGCAGCCAAGATTCTAGCGGGGGGTCCATATCCAACGAGCAGTACTTC
CASSQDSSGGSISNEQYF
>-|TRBJ2-3|TRBV20-1|-
TGCAGTGCTAGAGATCAGAGGTCCGCAGATACGCAGTATTTT
CSARDQRSADTQYF
>-|TRBJ1-1|TRBV5-5|-
TGTGCCAGCAGCTTAGGACTGGACAACACTGAAGCTTTCTTT
CASSLGLDNTEAFF
>-|TRBJ2-7|TRBV2|-
TGTGCCAGCACCCAGGGTTACGAGCAGTACTTC
CASTQGYEQYF
>-|TRBJ2-1|TRBV7-3|TRBD2
TGTGCCAGCAGCTTAACTAGCGGGTGGGGTGAGCAGTTCTTC
CASSLTSGWGEQFF
>many|TRBJ1-2|TRBV28|TRBD1
TGTGCCAGCAGCAAAACAGGGGGCAACTATGGCTACACCTTC
CASSKTGGNYGYTF
>many|TRBJ2-2|TRBV28|-
TGTGCCAGCCGAGTTCAGCGGACGAACACCGGGGAGCTGTTTTTT
CASRVQRTNTGELFF
>-|TRBJ1-2|TRBV6-1|-
TGTGCCAGCAGTGAACTCTTGGGTTCGCGCGGCTACACCTTC
CASSELLGSRGYTF
>few|TRBJ2-3|TRBV2|TRBD2
TGTGCCAGCAGTGATAGACTAGCGGGAGCGATAGATACGCAGTATTTT
CASSDRLAGAIDTQYF